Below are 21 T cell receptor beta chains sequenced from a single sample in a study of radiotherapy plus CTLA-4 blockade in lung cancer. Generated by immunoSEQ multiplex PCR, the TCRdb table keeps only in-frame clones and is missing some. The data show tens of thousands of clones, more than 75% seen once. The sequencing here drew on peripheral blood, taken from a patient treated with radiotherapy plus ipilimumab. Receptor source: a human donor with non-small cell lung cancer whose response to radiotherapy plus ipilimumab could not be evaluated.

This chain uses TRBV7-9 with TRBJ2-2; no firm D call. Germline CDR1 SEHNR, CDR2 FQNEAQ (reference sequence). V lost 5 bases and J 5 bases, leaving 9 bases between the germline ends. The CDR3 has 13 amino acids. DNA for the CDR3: TGTGCCAGCAGCCACCCGAGGACCGGGGAGCTGTTTTTT. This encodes CASSHPRTGELFF.

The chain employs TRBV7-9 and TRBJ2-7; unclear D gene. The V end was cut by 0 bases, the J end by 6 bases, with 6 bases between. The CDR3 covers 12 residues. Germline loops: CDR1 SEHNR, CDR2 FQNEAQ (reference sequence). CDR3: CASSLASGEQYF. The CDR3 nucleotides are TGTGCCAGCAGCTTAGCGTCGGGCGAGCAGTACTTC.

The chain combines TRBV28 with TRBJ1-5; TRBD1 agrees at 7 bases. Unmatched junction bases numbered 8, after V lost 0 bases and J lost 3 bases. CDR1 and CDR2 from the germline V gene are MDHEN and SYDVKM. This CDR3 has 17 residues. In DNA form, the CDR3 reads TGTGCCAGCAGTTTATGGGGGGCCGGGACAGACAATCAGCCCCAGCATTTT. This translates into CASSLWGAGTDNQPQHF. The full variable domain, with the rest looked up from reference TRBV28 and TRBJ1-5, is DVKVTQSSRYLVKRTGEKVFLECVQDMDHENMFWYRQDPGLGLRLIYFSYDVKMKEKGDIPEGYSVSREKKERFSLILESASTNQTSMYLCASSLWGAGTDNQPQHFGDGTRLSIL.

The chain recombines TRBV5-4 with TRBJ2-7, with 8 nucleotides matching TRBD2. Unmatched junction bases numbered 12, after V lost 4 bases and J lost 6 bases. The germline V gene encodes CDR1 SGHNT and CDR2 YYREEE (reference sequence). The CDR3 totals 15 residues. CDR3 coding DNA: TGTGCCAGCAGCGTCGCCACCGGGAGGGGTGGCGAGCAGTACTTC. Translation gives CASSVATGRGGEQYF.

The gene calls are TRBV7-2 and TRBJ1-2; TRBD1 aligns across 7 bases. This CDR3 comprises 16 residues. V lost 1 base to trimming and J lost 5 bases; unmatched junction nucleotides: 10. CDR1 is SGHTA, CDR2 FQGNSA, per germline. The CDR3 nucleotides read TGTGCCAGCAGCTTAGGACCGGGACAGAGATCTTATGGCTACACCTTC. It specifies CASSLGPGQRSYGYTF.

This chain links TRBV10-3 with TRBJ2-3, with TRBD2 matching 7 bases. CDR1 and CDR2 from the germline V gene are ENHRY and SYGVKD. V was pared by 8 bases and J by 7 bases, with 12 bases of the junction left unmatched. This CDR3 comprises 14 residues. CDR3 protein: CAILSGDSRNTQYF. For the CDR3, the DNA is TGTGCCATCCTGAGCGGGGACTCGAGGAATACGCAGTATTTT.

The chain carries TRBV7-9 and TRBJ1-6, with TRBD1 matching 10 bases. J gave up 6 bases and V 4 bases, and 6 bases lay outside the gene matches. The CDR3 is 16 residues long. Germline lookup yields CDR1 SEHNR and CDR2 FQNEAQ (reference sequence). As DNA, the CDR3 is TGTGCCAGCAGCTCGAGCCGGGACAGGGGTAATTCACCCCTCCACTTT. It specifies CASSSSRDRGNSPLHF. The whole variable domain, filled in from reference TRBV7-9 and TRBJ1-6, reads DTGVSQNPRHKITKRGQNVTFRCDPISEHNRLYWYRQTLGQGPEFLTYFQNEAQLEKSRLLSDRFSAERPKGSFSTLEIQRTEQGDSAMYLCASSSSRDRGNSPLHFGNGTRLTVT.

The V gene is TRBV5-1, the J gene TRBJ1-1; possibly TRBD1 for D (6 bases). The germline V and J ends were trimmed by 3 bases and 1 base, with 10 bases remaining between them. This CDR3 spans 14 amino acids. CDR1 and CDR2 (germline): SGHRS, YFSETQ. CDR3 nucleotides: TGCGCCAGCAGCTCCAGGACAGAGAACACTGAAGCTTTCTTT. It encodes CASSSRTENTEAFF. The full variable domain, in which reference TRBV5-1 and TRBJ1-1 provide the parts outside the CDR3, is KAGVTQTPRYLIKTRGQQVTLSCSPISGHRSVSWYQQTPGQGLQFLFEYFSETQRNKGNFPGRFSGRQFSNSRSEMNVSTLELGDSALYLCASSSRTENTEAFFGQGTRLTVV.

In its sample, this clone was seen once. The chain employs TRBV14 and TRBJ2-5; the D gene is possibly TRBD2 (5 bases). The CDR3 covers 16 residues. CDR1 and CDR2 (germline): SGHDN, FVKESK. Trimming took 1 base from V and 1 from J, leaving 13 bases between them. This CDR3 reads CASSQGRVARQETQYF. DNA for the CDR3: TGTGCCAGCAGCCAAGGCCGGGTAGCGCGCCAAGAGACCCAGTACTTC. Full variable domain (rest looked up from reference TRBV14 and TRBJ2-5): EAGVTQFPSHSVIEKGQTVTLRCDPISGHDNLYWYRRVMGKEIKFLLHFVKESKQDESGMPNNRFLAERTGGTYSTLKVQPAELEDSGVYFCASSQGRVARQETQYFGPGTRLLVL.

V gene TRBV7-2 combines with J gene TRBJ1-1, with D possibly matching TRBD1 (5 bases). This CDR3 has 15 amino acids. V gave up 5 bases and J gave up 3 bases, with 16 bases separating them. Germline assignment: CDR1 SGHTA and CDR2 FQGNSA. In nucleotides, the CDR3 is TGTGCCAGCAGCCTCCAGGGCAGGAGAGACACTGAAGCTTTCTTT. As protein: CASSLQGRRDTEAFF.

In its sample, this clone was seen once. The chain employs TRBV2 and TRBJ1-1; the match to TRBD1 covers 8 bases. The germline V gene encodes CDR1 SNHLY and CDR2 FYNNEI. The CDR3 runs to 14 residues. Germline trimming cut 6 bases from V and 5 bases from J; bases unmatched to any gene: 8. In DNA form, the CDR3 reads TGTGCCAGCAGGGGAACAGGGGGAGCTACTGAAGCTTTCTTT. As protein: CASRGTGGATEAFF.

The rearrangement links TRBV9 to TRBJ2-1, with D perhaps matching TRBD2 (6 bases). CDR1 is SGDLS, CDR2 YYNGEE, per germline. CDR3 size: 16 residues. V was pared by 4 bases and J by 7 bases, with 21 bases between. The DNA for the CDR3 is TGTGCCAGCAGCCCCCCTTTCGGGCGGGAAGGGAATGAGCAGTTCTTC. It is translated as CASSPPFGREGNEQFF.

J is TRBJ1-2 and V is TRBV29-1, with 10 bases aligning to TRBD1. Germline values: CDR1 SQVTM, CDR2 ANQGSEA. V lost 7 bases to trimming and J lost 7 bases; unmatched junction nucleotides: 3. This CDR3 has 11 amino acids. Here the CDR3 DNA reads TGCAGCGCCGGACAGGGGGGTGGCTACACCTTC. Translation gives CSAGQGGGYTF. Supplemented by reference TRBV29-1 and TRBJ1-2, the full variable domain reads SAVISQKPSRDICQRGTSLTIQCQVDSQVTMMFWYRQQPGQSLTLIATANQGSEATYESGFVIDKFPISRPNLTFSTLTVSNMSPEDSSIYLCSAGQGGGYTFGSGTRLTVV.

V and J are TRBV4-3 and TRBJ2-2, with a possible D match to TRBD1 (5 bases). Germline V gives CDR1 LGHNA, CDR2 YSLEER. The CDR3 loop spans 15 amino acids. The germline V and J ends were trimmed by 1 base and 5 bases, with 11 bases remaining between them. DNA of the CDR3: TGCGCCAGCAGCCAAGCCCGGACATTGACCGGGGAGCTGTTTTTT. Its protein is CASSQARTLTGELFF.

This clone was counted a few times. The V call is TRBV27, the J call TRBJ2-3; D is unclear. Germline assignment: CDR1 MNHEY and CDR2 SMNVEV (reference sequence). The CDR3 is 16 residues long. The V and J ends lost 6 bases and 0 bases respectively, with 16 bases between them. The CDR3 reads CASSPRLSTSTDTQYF. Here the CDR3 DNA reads TGTGCCAGCAGCCCGAGACTGTCCACAAGCACAGATACGCAGTATTTT.

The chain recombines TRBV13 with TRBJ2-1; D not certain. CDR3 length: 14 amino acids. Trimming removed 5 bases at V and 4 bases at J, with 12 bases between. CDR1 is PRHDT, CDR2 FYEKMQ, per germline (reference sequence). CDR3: CASSHFEFYNEQFF. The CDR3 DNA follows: TGTGCCAGCAGCCACTTCGAATTTTACAATGAGCAGTTCTTC. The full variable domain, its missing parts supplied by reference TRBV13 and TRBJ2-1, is AAGVIQSPRHLIKEKRETATLKCYPIPRHDTVYWYQQGPGQDPQFLISFYEKMQSDKGSIPDRFSAQQFSDYHSELNMSSLELGDSALYFCASSHFEFYNEQFFGPGTRLTVL.

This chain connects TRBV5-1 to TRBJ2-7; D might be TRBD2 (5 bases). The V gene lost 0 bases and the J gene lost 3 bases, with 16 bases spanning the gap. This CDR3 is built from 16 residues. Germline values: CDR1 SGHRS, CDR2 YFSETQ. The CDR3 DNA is TGCGCCAGCAGCTTGGGAAGCAGCGGTCCCAACTACGAGCAGTACTTC. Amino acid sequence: CASSLGSSGPNYEQYF.

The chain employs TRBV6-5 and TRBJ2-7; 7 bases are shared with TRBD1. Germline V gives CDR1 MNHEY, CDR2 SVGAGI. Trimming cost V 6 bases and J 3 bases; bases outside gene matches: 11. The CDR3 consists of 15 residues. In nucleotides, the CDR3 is TGTGCCAGCAGACCAGGCTCCCAGGGGGTCTACGAGCAGTACTTC. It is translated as CASRPGSQGVYEQYF.

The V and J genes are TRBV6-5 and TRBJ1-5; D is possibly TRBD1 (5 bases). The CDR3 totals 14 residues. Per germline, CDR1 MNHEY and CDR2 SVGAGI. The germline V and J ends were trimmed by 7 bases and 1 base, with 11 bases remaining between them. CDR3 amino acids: CASNRWGSNQPQHF. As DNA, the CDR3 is TGTGCCAGCAACCGCTGGGGCAGCAATCAGCCCCAGCATTTT.

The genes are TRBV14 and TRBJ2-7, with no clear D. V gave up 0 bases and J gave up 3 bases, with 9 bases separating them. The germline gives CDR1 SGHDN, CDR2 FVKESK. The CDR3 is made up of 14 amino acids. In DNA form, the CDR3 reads TGTGCCAGCAGCCAAGATCTTAACAGCTACGAGCAGTACTTC. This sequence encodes CASSQDLNSYEQYF.

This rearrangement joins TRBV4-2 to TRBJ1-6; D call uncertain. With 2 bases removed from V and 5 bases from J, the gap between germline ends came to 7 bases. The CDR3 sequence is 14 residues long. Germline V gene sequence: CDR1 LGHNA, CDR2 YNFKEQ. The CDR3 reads CASSQRTDNSPLHF. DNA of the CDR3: TGTGCCAGCAGCCAACGCACGGATAATTCACCCCTCCACTTT.